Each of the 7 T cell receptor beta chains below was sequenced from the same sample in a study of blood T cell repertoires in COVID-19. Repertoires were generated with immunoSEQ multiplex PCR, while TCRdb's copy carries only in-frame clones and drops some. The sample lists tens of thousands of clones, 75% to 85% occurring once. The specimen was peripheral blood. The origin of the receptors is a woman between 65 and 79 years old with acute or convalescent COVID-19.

CDR3 nucleotides: TGTGCCAGCAGCGGGACAGGGAGCTCCTACGAGCAGTACTTC. Translated, it gives CASSGTGSSYEQYF. This chain joins TRBV5-6 and TRBJ2-7; 9 nucleotides line up with TRBD1. The CDR3 covers 14 residues. After removal of 4 bases from V and 0 bases from J, the junction contained 2 bases not matched to a gene. Looked up from germline, CDR1 is SGHDT and CDR2 is YYEEEE.

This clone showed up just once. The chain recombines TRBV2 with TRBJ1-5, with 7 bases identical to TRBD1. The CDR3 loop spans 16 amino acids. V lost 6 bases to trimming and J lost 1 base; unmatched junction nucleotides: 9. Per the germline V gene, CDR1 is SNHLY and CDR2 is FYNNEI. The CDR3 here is CASRATGVRSNQPQHF. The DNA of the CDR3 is TGTGCCAGCAGGGCAACAGGGGTGAGGAGCAATCAGCCCCAGCATTTT.

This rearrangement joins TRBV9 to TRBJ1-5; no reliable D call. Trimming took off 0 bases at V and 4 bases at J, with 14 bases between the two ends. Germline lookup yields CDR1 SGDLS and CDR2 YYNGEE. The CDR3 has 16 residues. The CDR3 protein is CASSVVTSQKNQPQHF. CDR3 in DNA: TGTGCCAGCAGCGTAGTAACTTCACAGAAAAATCAGCCCCAGCATTTT.

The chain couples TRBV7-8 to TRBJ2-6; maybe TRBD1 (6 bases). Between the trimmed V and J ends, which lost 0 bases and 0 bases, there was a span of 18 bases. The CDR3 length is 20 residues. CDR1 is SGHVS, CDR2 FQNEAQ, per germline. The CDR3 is CASSLALPGQDASGANVLTF. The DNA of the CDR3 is TGTGCCAGCAGCTTAGCCCTCCCGGGACAAGACGCCTCTGGGGCCAACGTCCTGACTTTC.

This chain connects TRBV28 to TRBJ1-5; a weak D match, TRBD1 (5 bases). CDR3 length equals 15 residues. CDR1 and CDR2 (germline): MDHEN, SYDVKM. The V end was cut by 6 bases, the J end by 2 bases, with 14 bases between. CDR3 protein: CASRLGGGGNQPQHF. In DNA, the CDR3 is TGTGCCAGCAGACTAGGTGGGGGGGGCAATCAGCCCCAGCATTTT.

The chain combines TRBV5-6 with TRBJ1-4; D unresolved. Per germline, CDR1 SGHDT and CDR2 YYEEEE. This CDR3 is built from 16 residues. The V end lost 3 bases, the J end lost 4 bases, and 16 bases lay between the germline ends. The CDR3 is CASSSEVARGNEKLFF. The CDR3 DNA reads TGTGCCAGCAGCTCGGAAGTCGCGCGGGGTAATGAAAAACTGTTTTTT.

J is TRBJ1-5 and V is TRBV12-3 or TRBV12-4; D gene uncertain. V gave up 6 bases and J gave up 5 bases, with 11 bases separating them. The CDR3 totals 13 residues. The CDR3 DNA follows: TGTGCCAGCAGCGTCGGGGAATATCAGCCCCAGCATTTT. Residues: CASSVGEYQPQHF.